This T cell receptor (beta chain) was retrieved from a study of T-cell reconstitution after alpha-beta-depleted transplantation in children. Study-level points and caveats: Expanded graft clones, several hundred of them, were reportedly the source of alpha-beta T cells about two months after transplant. The authors attributed T-cell counts and diversity one year after transplant mostly to newly produced T cells.

Note on this clonotype: Its antigen remains unknown.

CDR3 length equals 12 residues. The germline CDR1 and CDR2 sequences are MNHEY and SVGEGT. The ends were cut back, 6 bases at V and 9 bases at J, with 9 bases in the middle. TCRbeta library construction was performed incorporating unique molecular identifiers. Each CDR3 protein gets one entry after TCRdb re-called the PCR reads with MiXCR. Here the sample spans about 580,000 distinct CDR3 sequences, 20% to 30% being singletons. The chain is built from TRBV6-2 or TRBV6-3 and TRBJ1-6; no clear D gene. The sample in question was PBMCs, obtained before TCRalphabeta/CD19-depleted stem cell transplant. The origin of this receptor is a boy under two years old with Wiskott-Aldrich syndrome, due to receive a stem cell transplant. CDR3 protein: CASSRGISPLHF. CDR3 sequence (DNA): TGTGCCAGCAGCCGAGGGATTTCACCCCTCCACTTT.